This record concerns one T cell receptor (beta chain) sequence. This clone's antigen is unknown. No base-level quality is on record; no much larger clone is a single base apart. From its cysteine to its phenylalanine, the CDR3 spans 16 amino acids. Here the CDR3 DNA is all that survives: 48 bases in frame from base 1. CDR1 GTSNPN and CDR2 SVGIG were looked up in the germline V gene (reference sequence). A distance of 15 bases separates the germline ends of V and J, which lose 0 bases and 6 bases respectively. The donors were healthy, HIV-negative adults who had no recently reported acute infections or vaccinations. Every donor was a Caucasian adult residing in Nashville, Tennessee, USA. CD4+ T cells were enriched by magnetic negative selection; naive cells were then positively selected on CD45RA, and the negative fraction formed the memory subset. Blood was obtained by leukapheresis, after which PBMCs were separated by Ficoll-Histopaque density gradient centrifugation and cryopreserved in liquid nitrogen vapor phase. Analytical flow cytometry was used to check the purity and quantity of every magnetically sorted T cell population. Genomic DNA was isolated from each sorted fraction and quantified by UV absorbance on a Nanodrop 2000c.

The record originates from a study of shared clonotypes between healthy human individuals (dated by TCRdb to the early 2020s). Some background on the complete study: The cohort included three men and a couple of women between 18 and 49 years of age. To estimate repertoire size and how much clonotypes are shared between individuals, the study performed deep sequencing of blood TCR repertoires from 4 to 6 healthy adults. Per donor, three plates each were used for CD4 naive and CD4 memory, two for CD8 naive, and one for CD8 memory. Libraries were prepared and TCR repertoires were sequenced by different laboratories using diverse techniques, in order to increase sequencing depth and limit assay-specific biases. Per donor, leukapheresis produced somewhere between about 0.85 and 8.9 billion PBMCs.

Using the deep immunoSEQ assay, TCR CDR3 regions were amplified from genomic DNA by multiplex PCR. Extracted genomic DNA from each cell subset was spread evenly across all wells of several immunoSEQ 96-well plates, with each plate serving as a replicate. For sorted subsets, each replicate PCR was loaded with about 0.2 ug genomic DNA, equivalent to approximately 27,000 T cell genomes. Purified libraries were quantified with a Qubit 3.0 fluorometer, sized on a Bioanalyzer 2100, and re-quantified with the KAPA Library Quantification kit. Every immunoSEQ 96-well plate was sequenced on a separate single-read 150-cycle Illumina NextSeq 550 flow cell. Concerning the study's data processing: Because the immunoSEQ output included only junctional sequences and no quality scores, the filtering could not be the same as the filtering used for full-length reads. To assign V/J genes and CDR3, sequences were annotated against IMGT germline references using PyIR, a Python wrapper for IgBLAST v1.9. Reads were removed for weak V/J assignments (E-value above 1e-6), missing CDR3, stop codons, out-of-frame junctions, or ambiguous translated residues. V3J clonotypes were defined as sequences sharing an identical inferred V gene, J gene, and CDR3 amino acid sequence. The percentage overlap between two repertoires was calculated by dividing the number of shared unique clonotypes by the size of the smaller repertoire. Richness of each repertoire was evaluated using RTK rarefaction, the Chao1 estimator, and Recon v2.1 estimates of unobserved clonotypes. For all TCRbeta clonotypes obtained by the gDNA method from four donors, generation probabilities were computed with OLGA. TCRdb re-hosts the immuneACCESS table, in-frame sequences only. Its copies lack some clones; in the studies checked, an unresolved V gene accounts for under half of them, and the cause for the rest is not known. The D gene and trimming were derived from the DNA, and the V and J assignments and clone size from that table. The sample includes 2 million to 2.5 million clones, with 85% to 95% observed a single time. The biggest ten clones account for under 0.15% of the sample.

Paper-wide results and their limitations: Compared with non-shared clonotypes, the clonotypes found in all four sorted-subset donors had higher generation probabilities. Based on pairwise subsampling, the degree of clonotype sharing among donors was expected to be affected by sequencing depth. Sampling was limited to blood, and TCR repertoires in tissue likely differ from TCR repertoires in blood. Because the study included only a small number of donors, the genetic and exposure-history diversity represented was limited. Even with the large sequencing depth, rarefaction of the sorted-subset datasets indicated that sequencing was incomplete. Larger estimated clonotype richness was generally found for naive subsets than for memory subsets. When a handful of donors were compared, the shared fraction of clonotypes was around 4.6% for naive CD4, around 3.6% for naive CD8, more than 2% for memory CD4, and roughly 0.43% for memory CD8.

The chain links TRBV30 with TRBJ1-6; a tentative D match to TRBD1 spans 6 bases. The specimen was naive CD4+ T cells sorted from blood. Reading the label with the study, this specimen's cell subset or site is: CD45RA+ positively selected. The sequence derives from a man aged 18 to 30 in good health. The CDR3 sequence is CAWSVLVGRGNSPLHF. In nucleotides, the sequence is TGTGCCTGGAGTGTACTGGTGGGCAGGGGTAATTCACCCCTCCACTTT.